This paragraph covers one T cell receptor beta chain sequence. This sample is drawn from a study of blood T cell repertoires in COVID-19. The overall study: The United States, Italy and Spain provided the acute and convalescent COVID-19 samples.

The table came from immunoSEQ multiplex PCR; TCRdb's copy has only in-frame clones and leaves some out. Here the sample spans over 200,000 clones, approximately 90% being singletons. The germline gives CDR1 SGHNT, CDR2 YENEEA. The CDR3 contains 14 residues. V was pared by 4 bases and J by 7 bases, with 7 bases of the junction left unmatched. This chain connects TRBV11-3 to TRBJ2-1; 7 nucleotides align to TRBD1. The sequenced sample was peripheral blood. This receptor was identified in a man aged 30 to 45 with COVID-19, enrolled during active disease. The CDR3 sequence is CASSSRTGRNEQFF. The CDR3 bases are TGTGCCAGCAGCTCCCGGACAGGCCGAAATGAGCAGTTCTTC.